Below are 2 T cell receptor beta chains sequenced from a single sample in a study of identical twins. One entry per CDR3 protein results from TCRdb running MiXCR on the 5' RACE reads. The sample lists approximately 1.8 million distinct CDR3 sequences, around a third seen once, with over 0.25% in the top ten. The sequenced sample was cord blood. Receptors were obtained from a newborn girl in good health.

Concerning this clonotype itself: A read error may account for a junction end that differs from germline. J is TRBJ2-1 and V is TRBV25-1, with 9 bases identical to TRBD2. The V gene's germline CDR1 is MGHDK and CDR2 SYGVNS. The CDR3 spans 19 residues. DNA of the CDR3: TGTGCCAGCAGAGAATCGGCAAAAGAGACTAGCGGCCAATGGAATGAGCAGGTCTTC. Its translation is CASRESAKETSGQWNEQVF.

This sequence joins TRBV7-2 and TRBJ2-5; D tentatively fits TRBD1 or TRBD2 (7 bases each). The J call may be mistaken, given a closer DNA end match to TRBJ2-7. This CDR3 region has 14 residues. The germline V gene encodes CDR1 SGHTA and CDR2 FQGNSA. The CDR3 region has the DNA TGTGCCAGCAGCATTAGACAGGGAGGGGGCGAGCAGTACTTC. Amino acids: CASSIRQGGGEQYF.